Detailed here is one T cell receptor (beta chain). The antigen is not known. The table came from immunoSEQ multiplex PCR; TCRdb's copy has only in-frame clones and leaves some out. The sample lists roughly 38,000 clones, approximately 80% seen once, with 1.1% in the top ten. With 1 base removed from V and 2 bases from J, the gap between germline ends came to 10 bases. The CDR3 length is 15 residues. Germline assignment: CDR1 SGHTA and CDR2 FQGNSA. Every patient had mismatch repair deficiency by PCR or immunohistochemistry. TCRs were sequenced from a few patients responding to pembrolizumab. The data originate from a study of PD-1 blockade in mismatch repair-deficient tumors. Overall study results and limits: Tumor-resident clones, often undetectable pretreatment in blood, expanded then contracted after pembrolizumab.

The sample was PBMCs, taken 38 weeks after starting pembrolizumab. This clonotype originated in an adult with mismatch repair-deficient cancer. The chain combines TRBV7-2 with TRBJ2-3; a weak D match, TRBD1 (6 bases). CDR3 in amino acids: CASSLDTGYTDTQYF. For the CDR3, the DNA is TGTGCCAGCAGCTTAGATACAGGGTACACAGATACGCAGTATTTT.